Below, 6 T cell receptor beta chains from the same sample are listed, as sequenced in a study of beta chain features in type 1 diabetes. Study-wide results and limits: Among patients with Type 1 diabetes, TCRB CDR3s were moderately but significantly shorter in every one of the four CD4+ subsets.

Their specific antigens are unknown. Expressed TCRB transcripts got sequenced, as all isolated RNA was reverse transcribed. Only in-frame clones appear in the TCRdb table, and some are missing; sequencing was by immunoSEQ multiplex PCR. The sample lists hundreds of thousands of clones; about a tenth were seen once. Sample: central memory CD4+ T cells from blood. The receptor set was obtained from a man aged 30-40 years with type 1 diabetes.

This sequence joins TRBV19 and TRBJ1-2; no firm D call. The CDR3 contains 15 residues. CDR1 and CDR2 (germline): LNHDA, SQIVND (reference sequence). Trimming left V 5 bases short and J 3 bases short, with 16 bases between. The CDR3 loop reads CASSSLRRTDYGYTF. The CDR3 nucleotides are TGTGCCAGTAGTTCACTACGCCGGACCGACTATGGCTACACCTTC.

This clone was observed a few times. This chain uses TRBV5-1 with TRBJ2-7, with D perhaps being TRBD1 or TRBD2 (5 bases each). This CDR3 comprises 14 residues. Germline loops: CDR1 SGHRS, CDR2 YFSETQ. V lost 1 base and J 5 bases, leaving 13 bases between the germline ends. The CDR3 region is CASSLMGELNEQYF. The CDR3 DNA sequence: TGCGCCAGCAGCTTGATGGGGGAACTTAACGAGCAGTACTTC.

The chain carries TRBV5-1 and TRBJ2-1; 8 nucleotides line up with TRBD1. Trimming cost V 1 base and J 7 bases; bases outside gene matches: 10. Looked up from germline, CDR1 is SGHRS and CDR2 is YFSETQ. CDR3 length equals 16 residues. CDR3 bases: TGCGCCAGCAGCTTGTCCGGGACAGGAGGCTGGAATGAGCAGTTCTTC. It specifies CASSLSGTGGWNEQFF.

This clone came up many times. The chain uses TRBV5-6 and TRBJ2-1; no reliable D call. Trimming pared 4 bases from V and 3 bases from J, leaving 5 bases between. CDR1 and CDR2 from the germline V gene are SGHDT and YYEEEE. This CDR3 has 12 amino acids. CDR3 sequence reads: CASSQFYNEQFF. Written as DNA, the CDR3 is TGTGCCAGCAGCCAATTCTACAATGAGCAGTTCTTC.

In this sample, this clone turned up a few times. The chain combines TRBV2 with TRBJ2-3; D not resolved. This CDR3 comprises 12 residues. With 3 bases removed from V and 9 bases from J, the gap between germline ends came to 10 bases. The germline V gene has CDR1 SNHLY and CDR2 FYNNEI. The DNA of the CDR3 is TGTGCCAGCAGTGAGCCGCCGGAAACGCAGTATTTT. It specifies CASSEPPETQYF.

The chain uses TRBV7-2 and TRBJ2-5, with D unclear. V was pared by 2 bases and J by 4 bases, with 8 bases between. The germline V gene has CDR1 SGHTA and CDR2 FQGNSA. The CDR3 covers 13 residues. The CDR3 spells CASSLSKAETQYF. CDR3 nucleotides: TGTGCCAGCAGCTTATCCAAGGCAGAGACCCAGTACTTC.